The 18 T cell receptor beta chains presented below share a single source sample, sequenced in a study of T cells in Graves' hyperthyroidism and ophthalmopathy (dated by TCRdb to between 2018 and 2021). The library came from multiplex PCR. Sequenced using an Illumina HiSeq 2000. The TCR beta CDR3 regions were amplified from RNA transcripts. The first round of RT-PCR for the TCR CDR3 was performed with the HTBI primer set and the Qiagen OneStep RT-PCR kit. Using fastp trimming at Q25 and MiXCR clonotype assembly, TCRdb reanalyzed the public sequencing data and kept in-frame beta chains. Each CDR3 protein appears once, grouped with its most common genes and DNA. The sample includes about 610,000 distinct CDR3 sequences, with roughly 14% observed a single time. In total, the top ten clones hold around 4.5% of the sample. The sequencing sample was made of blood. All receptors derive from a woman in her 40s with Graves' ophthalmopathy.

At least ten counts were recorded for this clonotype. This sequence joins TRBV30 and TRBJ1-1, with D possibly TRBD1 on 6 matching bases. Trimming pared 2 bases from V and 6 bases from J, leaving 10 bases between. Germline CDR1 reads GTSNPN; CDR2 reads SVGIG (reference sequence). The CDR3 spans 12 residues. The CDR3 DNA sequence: TGTGCCTGGAGTCGGGGGCGCTCTGAAGCTTTCTTT. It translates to CAWSRGRSEAFF.

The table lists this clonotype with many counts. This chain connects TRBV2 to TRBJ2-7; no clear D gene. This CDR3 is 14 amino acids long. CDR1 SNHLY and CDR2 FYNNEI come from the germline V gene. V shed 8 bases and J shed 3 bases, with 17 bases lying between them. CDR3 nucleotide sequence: TGTGCCAGCCGAGAGGAGACAAATATCTACGAGCAGTACTTC. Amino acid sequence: CASREETNIYEQYF. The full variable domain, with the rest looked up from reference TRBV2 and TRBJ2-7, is EPEVTQTPSHQVTQMGQEVILRCVPISNHLYFYWYRQILGQKVEFLVSFYNNEISEKSEIFDDQFSVERPDGSNFTLKIRSTKLEDSAMYFCASREETNIYEQYFGPGTRLTVT.

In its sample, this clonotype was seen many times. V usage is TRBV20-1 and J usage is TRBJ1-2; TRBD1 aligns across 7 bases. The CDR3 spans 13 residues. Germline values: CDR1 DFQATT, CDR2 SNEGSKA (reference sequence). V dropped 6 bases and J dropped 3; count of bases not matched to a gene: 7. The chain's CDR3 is CSANRGGDYGYTF. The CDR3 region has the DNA TGCAGTGCAAACAGGGGAGGGGACTATGGCTACACCTTC.

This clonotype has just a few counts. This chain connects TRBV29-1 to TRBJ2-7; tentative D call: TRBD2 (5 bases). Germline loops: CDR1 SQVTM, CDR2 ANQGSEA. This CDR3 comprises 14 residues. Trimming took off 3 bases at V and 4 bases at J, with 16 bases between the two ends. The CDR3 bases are TGCAGCGTTGAGTCCCTCGGGGAACCTTACGAGCAGTACTTC. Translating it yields CSVESLGEPYEQYF.

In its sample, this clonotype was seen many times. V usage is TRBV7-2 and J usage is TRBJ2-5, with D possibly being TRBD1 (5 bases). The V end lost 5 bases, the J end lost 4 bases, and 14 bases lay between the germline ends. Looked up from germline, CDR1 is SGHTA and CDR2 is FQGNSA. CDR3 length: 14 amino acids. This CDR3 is CASSDRWMSETQYF. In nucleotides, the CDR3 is TGTGCCAGCAGCGACAGATGGATGTCAGAGACCCAGTACTTC.

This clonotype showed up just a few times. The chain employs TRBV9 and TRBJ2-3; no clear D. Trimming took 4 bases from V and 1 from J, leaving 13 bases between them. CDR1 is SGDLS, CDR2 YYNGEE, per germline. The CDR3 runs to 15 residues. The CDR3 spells CASSRELDRTDTQYF. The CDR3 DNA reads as TGTGCCAGCAGCAGAGAGTTAGATCGCACAGATACGCAGTATTTT.

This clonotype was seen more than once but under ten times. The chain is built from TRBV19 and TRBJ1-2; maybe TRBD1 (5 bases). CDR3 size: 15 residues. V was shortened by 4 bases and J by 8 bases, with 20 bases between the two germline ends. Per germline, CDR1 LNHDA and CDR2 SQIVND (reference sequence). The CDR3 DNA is TGTGCCAGTAGTACCTATGGGACGGTCTTTGAGGGCTACACCTTC. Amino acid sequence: CASSTYGTVFEGYTF.

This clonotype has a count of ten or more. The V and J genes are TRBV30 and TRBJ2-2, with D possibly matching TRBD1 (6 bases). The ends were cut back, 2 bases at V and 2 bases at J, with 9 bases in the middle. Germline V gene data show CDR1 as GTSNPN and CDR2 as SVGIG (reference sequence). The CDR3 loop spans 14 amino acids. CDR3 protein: CAWSSGTNTGELFF. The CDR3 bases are TGTGCCTGGAGTTCCGGGACAAACACCGGGGAGCTGTTTTTT. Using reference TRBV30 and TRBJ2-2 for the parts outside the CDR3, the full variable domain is SQTIHQWPATLVQPVGSPLSLECTVEGTSNPNLYWYRQAAGRGLQLLFYSVGIGQISSEVPQNLSASRPQDRQFILSSKKLLLSDSGFYLCAWSSGTNTGELFFGEGSRLTVL.

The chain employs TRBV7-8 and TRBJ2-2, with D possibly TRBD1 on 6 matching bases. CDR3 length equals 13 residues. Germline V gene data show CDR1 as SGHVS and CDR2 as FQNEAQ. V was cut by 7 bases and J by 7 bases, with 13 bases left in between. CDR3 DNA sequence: TGTGCCAGCATCCCAGGACAGCGCGGGGAGCTGTTTTTT. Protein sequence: CASIPGQRGELFF. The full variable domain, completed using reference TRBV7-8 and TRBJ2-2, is GAGVSQSPRYKVAKRGQDVALRCDPISGHVSLFWYQQALGQGPEFLTYFQNEAQLDKSGLPSDRFFAERPEGSVSTLKIQRTQQEDSAVYLCASIPGQRGELFFGEGSRLTVL.

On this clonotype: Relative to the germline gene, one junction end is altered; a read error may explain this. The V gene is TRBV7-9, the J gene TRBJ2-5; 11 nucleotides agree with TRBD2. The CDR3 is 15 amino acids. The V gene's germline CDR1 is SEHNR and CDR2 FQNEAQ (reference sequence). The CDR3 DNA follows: TGTGCCAGCAGATTAGCGGGAGGGTCCCAAGAGACCCAGTACTTC. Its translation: CASRLAGGSQETQYF. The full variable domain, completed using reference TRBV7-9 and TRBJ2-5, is DTGVSQNPRHKITKRGQNVTFRCDPISEHNRLYWYRQTLGQGPEFLTYFQNEAQLEKSRLLSDRFSAERPKGSFSTLEIQRTEQGDSAMYLCASRLAGGSQETQYFGPGTRLLVL.

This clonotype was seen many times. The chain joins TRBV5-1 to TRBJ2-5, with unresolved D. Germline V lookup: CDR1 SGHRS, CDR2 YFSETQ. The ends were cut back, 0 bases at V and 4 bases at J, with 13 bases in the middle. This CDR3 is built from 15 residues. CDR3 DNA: TGCGCCAGCAGCTTGGATCGTCGACTCACAGAGACCCAGTACTTC. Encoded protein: CASSLDRRLTETQYF.

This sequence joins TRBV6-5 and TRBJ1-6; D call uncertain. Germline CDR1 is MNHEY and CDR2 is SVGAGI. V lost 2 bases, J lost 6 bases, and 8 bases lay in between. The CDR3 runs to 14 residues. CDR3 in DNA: TGTGCCAGCAGTTACCCGGGGATTAATTCACCCCTCCACTTT. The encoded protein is CASSYPGINSPLHF.

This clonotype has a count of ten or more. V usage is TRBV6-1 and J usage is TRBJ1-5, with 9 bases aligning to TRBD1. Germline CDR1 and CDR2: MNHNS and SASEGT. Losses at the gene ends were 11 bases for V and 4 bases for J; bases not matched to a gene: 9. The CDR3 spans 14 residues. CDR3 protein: CAAERTGVNQPQHF. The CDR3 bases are TGTGCCGCCGAGAGGACAGGGGTTAATCAGCCCCAGCATTTT.

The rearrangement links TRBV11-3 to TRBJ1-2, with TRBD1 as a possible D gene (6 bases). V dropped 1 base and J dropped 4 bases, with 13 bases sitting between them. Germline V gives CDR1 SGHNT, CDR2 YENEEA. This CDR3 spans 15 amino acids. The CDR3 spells CASSLARQDLYGYTF. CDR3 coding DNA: TGTGCCAGCAGCTTAGCCCGACAGGACCTCTATGGCTACACCTTC.

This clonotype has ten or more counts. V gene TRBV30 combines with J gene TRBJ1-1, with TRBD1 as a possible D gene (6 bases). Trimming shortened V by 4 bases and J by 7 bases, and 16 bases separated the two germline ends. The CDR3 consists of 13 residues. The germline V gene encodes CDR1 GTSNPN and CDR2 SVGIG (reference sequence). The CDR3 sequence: CAWKPYFRGEAFF. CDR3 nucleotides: TGTGCCTGGAAACCTTACTTCAGGGGTGAAGCTTTCTTT. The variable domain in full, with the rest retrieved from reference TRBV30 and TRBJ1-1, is SQTIHQWPATLVQPVGSPLSLECTVEGTSNPNLYWYRQAAGRGLQLLFYSVGIGQISSEVPQNLSASRPQDRQFILSSKKLLLSDSGFYLCAWKPYFRGEAFFGQGTRLTVV.

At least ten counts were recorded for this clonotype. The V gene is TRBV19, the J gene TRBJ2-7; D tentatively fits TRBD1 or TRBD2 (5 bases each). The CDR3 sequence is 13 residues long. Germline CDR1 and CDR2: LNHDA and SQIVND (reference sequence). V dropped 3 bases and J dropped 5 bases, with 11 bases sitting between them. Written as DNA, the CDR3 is TGTGCCAGTAGTATCTTTCGGGGCCACGAGCAGTACTTC. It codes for CASSIFRGHEQYF.

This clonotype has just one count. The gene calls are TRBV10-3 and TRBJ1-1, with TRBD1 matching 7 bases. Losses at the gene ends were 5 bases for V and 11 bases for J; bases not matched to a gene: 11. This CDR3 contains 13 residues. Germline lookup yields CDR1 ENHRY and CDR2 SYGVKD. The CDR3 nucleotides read TGTGCCATCAGTTACAACAGGGGTTTGTTTGCTTTCTTT. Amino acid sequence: CAISYNRGLFAFF.

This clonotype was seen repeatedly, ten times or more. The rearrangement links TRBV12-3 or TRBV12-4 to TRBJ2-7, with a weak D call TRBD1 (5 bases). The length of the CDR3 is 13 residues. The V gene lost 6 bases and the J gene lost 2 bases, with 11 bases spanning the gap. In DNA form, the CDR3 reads TGTGCCAGCAGATGGCCAGGGACCTACGAGCAGTACTTC. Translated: CASRWPGTYEQYF.